The sequence of this T cell receptor (beta chain) was determined in a study of T-cell memory formation after mild COVID-19. CDR1 is LNHNV and CDR2 is YYDKDF in the germline V gene (reference sequence). This CDR3 is built from 15 residues. Study-wide points: Prior to infection, memory already included some responding clones, suggesting cross-reactive memory joined.

About this clonotype itself: The antigen is unknown. At one of its ends the junction is not consistent with the germline gene, which may arise from a read error.

TCRdb reprocessed the 5' RACE reads with MiXCR, giving one entry per CDR3 protein. The repertoire holds 410,000 or so distinct CDR3 sequences, with under 25% as singletons. Sequencing used PBMCs or a T cell subset sorted from them (not recorded which). The chain links TRBV15 to TRBJ2-4, with a weak D call TRBD1 (5 bases). The TCR originated in an adult woman who had mild COVID-19 (a few samples of this study predate the infection). Cell type and time point are not known. Here the CDR3 reads CATSSLTGAENIQYF. DNA for the CDR3: TGTGCCACCAGCAGCCTAACAGGAGCCGAAAACATTCAGTACTTC. Full variable domain (remainder filled in from reference TRBV15 and TRBJ2-4): DAMVIQNPRYQVTQFGKPVTLSCSQTLNHNVMYWYQQKSSQAPKLLFHYYDKDFNNEADTPDNFQSRRPNTSFCFLDIRSPGLGDTAMYLCATSSLTGAENIQYFGAGTRLSVL.